Listed here are 12 T cell receptor beta chains from one sample, sequenced in a study of T cell changes during pregnancy in multiple sclerosis. The repertoire was sequenced with immunoSEQ multiplex PCR; TCRdb's copy has only in-frame clones and lacks some. The data show under 40,000 clones, around 90% seen once. This sample comprised peripheral blood, obtained in the third trimester of pregnancy. The receptors were gathered from a female donor in good health, enrolled as a control in a pregnancy study.

V is TRBV7-8 and J is TRBJ2-1, with 7 bases aligning to TRBD1. This CDR3 is built from 17 residues. Trimming at V came to 6 bases and at J to 3 bases, leaving 14 bases not matched to a gene. Germline CDR1 reads SGHVS; CDR2 reads FQNEAQ. CDR3 amino acids: CASRPAMWDRHYNEQFF. CDR3 nucleotides: TGTGCCAGCAGACCCGCGATGTGGGACAGACACTACAATGAGCAGTTCTTC.

The chain recombines TRBV4-3 with TRBJ2-3, with TRBD1 identical over 7 bases. J gave up 3 bases and V 2 bases, and 8 bases lay outside the gene matches. The length of the CDR3 is 16 residues. CDR1 and CDR2 (germline): LGHNA, YSLEER. CDR3 amino acids: CASSQQGVFLTDTQYF. The CDR3 DNA reads TGCGCCAGCAGCCAACAGGGGGTGTTCTTAACAGATACGCAGTATTTT.

V gene TRBV6-6 combines with J gene TRBJ2-1; 11 bases are a match to TRBD2. The V segment lost 10 bases and the J segment 5 bases; nucleotides outside the gene matches: 7. Looked up from germline, CDR1 is MNHNY and CDR2 is SVGAGI (reference sequence). The CDR3 is made up of 14 amino acids. This chain's CDR3 is CATHRGLADNEQFF. The CDR3 DNA reads TGTGCCACTCACAGGGGACTAGCGGACAATGAGCAGTTCTTC.

This sequence joins TRBV27 and TRBJ2-7, with TRBD2 matching over 13 bases. Per the germline V gene, CDR1 is MNHEY and CDR2 is SMNVEV (reference sequence). This CDR3 has 16 residues. Unmatched junction bases numbered 10, after V lost 6 bases and J lost 5 bases. CDR3 loop: CASSRTSGRSGHEQYF. CDR3 sequence (DNA): TGTGCCAGCAGCCGGACTAGCGGGAGATCTGGACACGAGCAGTACTTC.

This clone is medium-sized within its sample. The chain carries TRBV10-1 and TRBJ2-2, with a weak D call TRBD1 (6 bases). Trimming took 4 bases from V and 3 from J, leaving 12 bases between them. This CDR3 has 15 amino acids. The germline V gene has CDR1 WNHNN and CDR2 SYGVQD (reference sequence). CDR3 loop: CASSGRTADTGELFF. As DNA, the CDR3 is TGCGCCAGCAGTGGAAGGACAGCCGACACCGGGGAGCTGTTTTTT.

The chain joins TRBV9 to TRBJ1-1; D is perhaps TRBD1 (5 bases). The CDR3 spans 15 residues. CDR1 is SGDLS, CDR2 YYNGEE, per germline. V was pared by 1 base and J by 6 bases, with 16 bases between. The CDR3 nucleotides are TGTGCCAGCAGCGTATCGGGCAGGGTTGAATCTGAAGCTTTCTTT. This encodes CASSVSGRVESEAFF.

The CDR3 is CASSLDRDGYTF. CDR3 bases: TGTGCCAGCAGCCTAGACAGGGACGGCTACACCTTC. The rearrangement joins TRBV5-5 to TRBJ1-2; the match to TRBD1 covers 7 bases. J lost 8 bases, V lost 4 bases, and 5 bases had no gene match. CDR1 is SGHKS, CDR2 YYEKEE, per germline (reference sequence). CDR3 size: 12 residues.

V is TRBV11-2 and J is TRBJ2-2, with D possibly TRBD1 on 7 matching bases. The germline V gene encodes CDR1 SGHAT and CDR2 FQNNGV. The CDR3 runs 17 residues. Trimming pared 1 base from V and 3 bases from J, leaving 15 bases between. CDR3 nucleotides: TGTGCCAGCAGCTTAGGCCGGGGGCAGGGGGACACCGGGGAGCTGTTTTTT. Its translation: CASSLGRGQGDTGELFF. Full variable domain (rest looked up from reference TRBV11-2 and TRBJ2-2): EAGVAQSPRYKIIEKRQSVAFWCNPISGHATLYWYQQILGQGPKLLIQFQNNGVVDDSQLPKDRFSAERLKGVDSTLKIQPAKLEDSAVYLCASSLGRGQGDTGELFFGEGSRLTVL.

V gene TRBV2 combines with J gene TRBJ2-3; 7 bases agree with TRBD1. Germline V gene lookup returns CDR1 SNHLY and CDR2 FYNNEI. The CDR3 has 14 amino acids. Trimming at V came to 6 bases and at J to 1 base, leaving 4 bases not matched to a gene. This CDR3 is CASSSTGGTDTQYF. Written as DNA, the CDR3 is TGTGCCAGCAGCTCTACAGGGGGCACAGATACGCAGTATTTT.

The chain has TRBV9 and TRBJ2-1, with a weak D call TRBD2 (5 bases). This CDR3 has 12 residues. Trimming cost V 4 bases and J 10 bases, with 12 bases left between them. Germline V gives CDR1 SGDLS, CDR2 YYNGEE. CDR3 DNA: TGTGCCAGCAGCCCGAACTCGGGGGAGCAGTTCTTC. Its translation is CASSPNSGEQFF.

The chain joins TRBV18 to TRBJ1-6; D call uncertain. The V end lost 2 bases, the J end lost 7 bases, and 9 bases lay between the germline ends. The CDR3 contains 14 residues. Germline V CDR1 and CDR2: KGHSH, LQKENI. The CDR3 sequence: CASSPARVNSPLHF. The DNA for the CDR3 is TGTGCCAGCTCACCAGCGAGAGTCAATTCACCCCTCCACTTT.

J is TRBJ2-1 and V is TRBV11-2; possible D gene TRBD2, 6 bases. The CDR3 extends over 15 amino acids. Looked up from germline, CDR1 is SGHAT and CDR2 is FQNNGV. With 5 bases removed from V and 5 bases from J, the gap between germline ends came to 16 bases. The CDR3 spells CASSRPGRAHNEQFF. The CDR3 bases are TGTGCCAGCAGCCGCCCCGGGAGAGCTCACAATGAGCAGTTCTTC. Full variable domain (missing parts from reference TRBV11-2 and TRBJ2-1): EAGVAQSPRYKIIEKRQSVAFWCNPISGHATLYWYQQILGQGPKLLIQFQNNGVVDDSQLPKDRFSAERLKGVDSTLKIQPAKLEDSAVYLCASSRPGRAHNEQFFGPGTRLTVL.